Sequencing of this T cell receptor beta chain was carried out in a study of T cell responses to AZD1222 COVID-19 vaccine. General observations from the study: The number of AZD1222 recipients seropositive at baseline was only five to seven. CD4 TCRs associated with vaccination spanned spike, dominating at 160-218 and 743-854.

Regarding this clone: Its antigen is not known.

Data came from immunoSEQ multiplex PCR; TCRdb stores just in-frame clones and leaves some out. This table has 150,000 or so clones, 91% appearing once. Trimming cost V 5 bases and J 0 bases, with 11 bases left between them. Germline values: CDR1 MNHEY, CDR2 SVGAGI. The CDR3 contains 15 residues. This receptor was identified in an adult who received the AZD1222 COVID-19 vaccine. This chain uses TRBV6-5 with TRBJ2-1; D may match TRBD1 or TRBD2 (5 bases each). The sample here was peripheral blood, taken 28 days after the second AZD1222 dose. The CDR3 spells CASSRGAHSYNEQFF. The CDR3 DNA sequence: TGTGCCAGCAGTAGAGGGGCCCACTCCTACAATGAGCAGTTCTTC.